This T cell receptor (beta chain) was sequenced for a study of blood T cell repertoires in COVID-19. Study overall: Sites in the United States, Italy and Spain provided acute and convalescent COVID-19 samples.

The CDR3 runs 14 residues. Trimming pared 4 bases from V and 1 base from J, leaving 10 bases between. CDR1 and CDR2 (germline): KGHSH, LQKENI. Assay: immunoSEQ multiplex PCR; the TCRdb copy retains only in-frame clones and omits some. The sample shows nearly 300,000 clones, 70% to 85% of them seen only once. Seattle's enrolled individuals joined amid active infection and were then monitored longitudinally. V is TRBV18 and J is TRBJ2-5, with D perhaps matching TRBD1 (6 bases). Sequencing used peripheral blood. The source of this sequence is a human donor with COVID-19, enrolled during active disease. The donor label of this sample is uncertain. CDR3: CASSRQVLQETQYF. Written as DNA, the CDR3 is TGTGCCAGCTCACGACAGGTGCTCCAAGAGACCCAGTACTTC.